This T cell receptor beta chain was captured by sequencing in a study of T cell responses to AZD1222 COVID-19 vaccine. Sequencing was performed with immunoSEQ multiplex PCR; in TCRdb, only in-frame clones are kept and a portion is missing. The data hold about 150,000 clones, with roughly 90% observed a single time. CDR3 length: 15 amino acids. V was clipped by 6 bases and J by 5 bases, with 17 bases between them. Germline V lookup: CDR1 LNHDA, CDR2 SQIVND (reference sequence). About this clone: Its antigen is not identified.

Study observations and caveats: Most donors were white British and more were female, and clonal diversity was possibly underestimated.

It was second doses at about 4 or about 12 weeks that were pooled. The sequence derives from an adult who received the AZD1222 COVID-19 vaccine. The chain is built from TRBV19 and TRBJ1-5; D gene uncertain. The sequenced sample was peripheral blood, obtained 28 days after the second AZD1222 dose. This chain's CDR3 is CASSIAGREYQPQHF. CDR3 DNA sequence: TGTGCCAGTAGCATCGCGGGCCGCGAGTATCAGCCCCAGCATTTT.